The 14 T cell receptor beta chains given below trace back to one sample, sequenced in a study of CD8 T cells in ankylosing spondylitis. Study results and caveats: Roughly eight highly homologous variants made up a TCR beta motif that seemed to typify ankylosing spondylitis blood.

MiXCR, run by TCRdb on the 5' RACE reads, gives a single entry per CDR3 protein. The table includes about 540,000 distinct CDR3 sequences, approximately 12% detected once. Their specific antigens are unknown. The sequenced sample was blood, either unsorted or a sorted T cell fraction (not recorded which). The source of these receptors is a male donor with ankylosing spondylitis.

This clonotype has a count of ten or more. CDR3 in DNA: TGTGCCAGCAGCTTAACTCCAGATACGCAGTATTTT. Translated: CASSLTPDTQYF. The V gene is TRBV7-2, the J gene TRBJ2-3, with D unresolved. Trimming pared 2 bases from V and 4 bases from J, leaving 4 bases between. The CDR3 length is 12 residues. Germline V lookup: CDR1 SGHTA, CDR2 FQGNSA.

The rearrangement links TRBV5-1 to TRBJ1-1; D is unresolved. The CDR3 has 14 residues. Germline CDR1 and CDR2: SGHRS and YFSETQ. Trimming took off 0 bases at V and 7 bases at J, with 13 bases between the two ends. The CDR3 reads CASSLVDKEDEAFF. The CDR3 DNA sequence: TGCGCCAGCAGCTTGGTGGATAAGGAGGATGAAGCTTTCTTT.

CDR3 in amino acids: CASSKWAGDSNQPQHF. In nucleotides, the CDR3 is TGTGCCAGCAGCAAATGGGCAGGGGATAGCAATCAGCCCCAGCATTTT. The chain couples TRBV21-1 to TRBJ1-5; the table names TRBD1, a call not compared with the DNA. TRBV21-1 is shown as a pseudogene. This CDR3 comprises 16 residues.

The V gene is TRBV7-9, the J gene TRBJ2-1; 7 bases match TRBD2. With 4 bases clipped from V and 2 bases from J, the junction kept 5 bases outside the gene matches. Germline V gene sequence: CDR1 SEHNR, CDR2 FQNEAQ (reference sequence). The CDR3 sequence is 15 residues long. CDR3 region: CASSSLAVTYNEQFF. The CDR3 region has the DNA TGTGCCAGCAGCTCCCTAGCGGTCACCTACAATGAGCAGTTCTTC.

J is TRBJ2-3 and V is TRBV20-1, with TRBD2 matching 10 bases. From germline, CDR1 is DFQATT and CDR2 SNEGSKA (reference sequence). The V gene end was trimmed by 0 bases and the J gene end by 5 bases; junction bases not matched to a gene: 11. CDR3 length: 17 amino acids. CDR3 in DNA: TGCAGTGCTAGAGATAATCTAGCGGGAGCCAACCGAGATACGCAGTATTTT. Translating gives CSARDNLAGANRDTQYF.

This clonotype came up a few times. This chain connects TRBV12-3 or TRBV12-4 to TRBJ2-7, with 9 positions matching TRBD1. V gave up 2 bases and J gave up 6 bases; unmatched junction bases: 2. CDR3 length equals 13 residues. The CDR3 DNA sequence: TGTGCCAGCAGTTTATTGGACAGGGGCGAGCAGTACTTC. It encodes CASSLLDRGEQYF.

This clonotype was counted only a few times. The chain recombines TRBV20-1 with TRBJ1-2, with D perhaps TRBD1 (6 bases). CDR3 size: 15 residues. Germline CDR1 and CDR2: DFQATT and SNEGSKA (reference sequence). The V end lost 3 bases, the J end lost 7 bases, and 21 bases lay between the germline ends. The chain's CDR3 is CSAREPTGFKGGYTF. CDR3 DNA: TGCAGTGCTAGGGAACCGACAGGCTTCAAGGGTGGCTACACCTTC.

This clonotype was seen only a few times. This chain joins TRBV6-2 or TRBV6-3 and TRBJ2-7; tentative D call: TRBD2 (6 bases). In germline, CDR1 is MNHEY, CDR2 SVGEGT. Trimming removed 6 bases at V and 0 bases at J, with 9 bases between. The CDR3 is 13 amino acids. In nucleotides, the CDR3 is TGTGCCAGCAGACCCGGGAGCTCCTACGAGCAGTACGTC. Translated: CASRPGSSYEQYV.

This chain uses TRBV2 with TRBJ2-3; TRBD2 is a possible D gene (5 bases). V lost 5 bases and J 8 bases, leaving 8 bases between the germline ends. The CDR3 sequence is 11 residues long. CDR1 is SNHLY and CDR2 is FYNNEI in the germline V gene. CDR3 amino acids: CASSSGSTQYF. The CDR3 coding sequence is TGTGCCAGCAGTTCGGGGAGTACGCAGTATTTT.

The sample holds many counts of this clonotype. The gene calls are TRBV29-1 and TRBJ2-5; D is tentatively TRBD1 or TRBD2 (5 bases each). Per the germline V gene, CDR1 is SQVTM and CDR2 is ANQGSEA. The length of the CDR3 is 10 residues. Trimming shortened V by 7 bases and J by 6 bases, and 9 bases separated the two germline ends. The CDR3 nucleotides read TGCAGCGGAGGGGCGCAGACCCAGTACTTC. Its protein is CSGGAQTQYF.

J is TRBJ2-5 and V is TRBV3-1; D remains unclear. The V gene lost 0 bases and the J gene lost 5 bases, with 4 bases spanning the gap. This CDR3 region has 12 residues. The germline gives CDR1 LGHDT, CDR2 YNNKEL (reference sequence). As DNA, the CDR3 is TGTGCCAGCAGCCAAGAAAGCGAGACCCAGTACTTC. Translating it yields CASSQESETQYF.

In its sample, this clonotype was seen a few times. The CDR3 region is CASSSRYAHETQYF. The CDR3 nucleotides are TGCGCCAGCAGCTCGAGATACGCACACGAGACCCAGTACTTC. The chain has TRBV5-1 and TRBJ2-5; D unclear. This CDR3 is 14 amino acids long. The germline gives CDR1 SGHRS, CDR2 YFSETQ. The germline V and J ends were trimmed by 3 bases and 5 bases, with 14 bases remaining between them. The variable domain in full, completed from reference TRBV5-1 and TRBJ2-5, reads KAGVTQTPRYLIKTRGQQVTLSCSPISGHRSVSWYQQTPGQGLQFLFEYFSETQRNKGNFPGRFSGRQFSNSRSEMNVSTLELGDSALYLCASSSRYAHETQYFGPGTRLLVL.

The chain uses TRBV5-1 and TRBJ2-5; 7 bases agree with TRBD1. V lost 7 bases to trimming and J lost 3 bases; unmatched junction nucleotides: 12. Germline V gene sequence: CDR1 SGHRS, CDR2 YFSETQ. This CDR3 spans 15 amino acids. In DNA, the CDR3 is TGCGCCAGCTCCCTCGATAAGGGGGCTGAAGAGACCCAGTACTTC. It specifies CASSLDKGAEETQYF.

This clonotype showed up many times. The CDR3, as DNA: TGTGCCAGCAGCCAAGCGGGGATTCACTCTGGAAACACCATATATTTT. Residues: CASSQAGIHSGNTIYF. The V gene is TRBV3-1, the J gene TRBJ1-3; D call uncertain. Trimming stripped 1 base from V and 0 bases from J, with 10 bases between. The V gene's germline CDR1 is LGHDT and CDR2 YNNKEL (reference sequence). This CDR3 has 16 amino acids.